Below, 23 T cell receptor beta chains from the same sample are listed, as sequenced in a study of tissue T cells after allogeneic stem cell transplantation. Profiled with immunoSEQ multiplex PCR; TCRdb holds only in-frame clones, not every one. The table lists several thousand clones, around three fifths of them singletons, with less than 25% in the top ten. The starting material was tissue from the jejunum, obtained at autopsy. The source is a male donor older than 55 with lung cancer.

J is TRBJ1-5 and V is TRBV2; no firm D call. This CDR3 is 15 amino acids long. Per the germline V gene, CDR1 is SNHLY and CDR2 is FYNNEI. With 2 bases removed from V and 10 bases from J, the gap between germline ends came to 18 bases. The CDR3: CASSERRETSFPQHF. Here the CDR3 DNA reads TGTGCCAGCAGTGAACGACGGGAGACCTCCTTTCCCCAGCATTTT.

This clone was counted a single time. The chain joins TRBV30 to TRBJ2-3, with TRBD2 identical over 10 bases. The CDR3 consists of 16 residues. Germline assignment: CDR1 GTSNPN and CDR2 SVGIG (reference sequence). Trimming took 5 bases from V and 3 from J; bases not matched to a gene: 11. The CDR3 region is CAWLRVAGGRTDTQYF. The CDR3 DNA is TGTGCCTGGCTTCGAGTAGCGGGAGGCCGTACAGATACGCAGTATTTT.

V usage is TRBV5-6 and J usage is TRBJ2-7; TRBD2 matches at 10 bases. The J segment lost 2 bases and the V segment lost 4 bases, leaving 3 bases of the junction unmatched. The germline V gene encodes CDR1 SGHDT and CDR2 YYEEEE. This CDR3 has 14 residues. CDR3 DNA: TGTGCCAGCAGCCGCGGACTAGCGGCCTACGAGCAGTACTTC. It encodes CASSRGLAAYEQYF.

This chain joins TRBV5-8 and TRBJ1-2, with 8 bases identical to TRBD1. V lost 6 bases to trimming and J lost 4 bases; unmatched junction nucleotides: 11. CDR1 SGHTS and CDR2 YDEGEE come from the germline V gene. CDR3 size: 15 residues. The CDR3: CASTSQGQVAYGYTF. Written as DNA, the CDR3 is TGTGCCAGCACCTCACAGGGACAGGTAGCCTATGGCTACACCTTC.

CDR3 protein: CASSYSRRGGNIQYF. In DNA, the CDR3 is TGTGCCAGCAGTTACTCGAGGAGGGGCGGAAACATTCAGTACTTC. V is TRBV6-5 and J is TRBJ2-4; possibly TRBD2 for D (6 bases). Trimming stripped 0 bases from V and 6 bases from J, with 12 bases between. Germline CDR1 and CDR2: MNHEY and SVGAGI. The CDR3 sequence is 15 residues long.

The CDR3 spells CASSPGTRTHNEQFF. The CDR3 DNA follows: TGTGCCAGCAGCCCCGGGACTAGAACCCACAATGAGCAGTTCTTC. The V call is TRBV6-5, the J call TRBJ2-1, with 8 bases aligning to TRBD2. This CDR3 is built from 15 residues. Germline-derived CDR1 and CDR2 are MNHEY and SVGAGI. The V segment lost 6 bases and the J segment 5 bases; nucleotides outside the gene matches: 9.

The chain links TRBV7-7 to TRBJ2-1; 11 bases map to TRBD2. Germline V gene data show CDR1 as SSHAT and CDR2 as FNYEAQ (reference sequence). This CDR3 is built from 16 residues. The trim removed 5 bases at V and 4 bases at J, leaving 7 bases unmatched. The CDR3 spells CASSPRASGGYNEQFF. In nucleotides, the CDR3 is TGTGCCAGCAGCCCTCGAGCTAGCGGGGGGTACAATGAGCAGTTCTTC.

This clone was seen more than once but under ten times. The gene calls are TRBV9 and TRBJ2-1; no clear D gene. The CDR3 extends over 15 amino acids. V was trimmed by 0 bases and J by 2 bases, leaving 9 bases between them. Germline V gene lookup returns CDR1 SGDLS and CDR2 YYNGEE. CDR3 nucleotides: TGTGCCAGCAGCGTAGGATTAGGCCCCTACAATGAGCAGTTCTTC. Its translation is CASSVGLGPYNEQFF.

This chain joins TRBV19 and TRBJ2-5; TRBD2 agrees at 11 bases. In germline, CDR1 is LNHDA, CDR2 SQIVND (reference sequence). V trimming: 3 bases; J trimming: 5 bases; junction bases outside the gene matches: 11. The CDR3 consists of 17 residues. The CDR3 loop is CASSISGLAGRRETQYF. Here the CDR3 DNA reads TGTGCCAGTAGTATCAGTGGACTAGCGGGCCGGAGGGAGACCCAGTACTTC.

This chain joins TRBV7-8 and TRBJ1-5; D is undetermined. Trimming took off 5 bases at V and 2 bases at J, with 10 bases between the two ends. Germline V gives CDR1 SGHVS, CDR2 FQNEAQ. This CDR3 is 14 amino acids long. The CDR3 bases are TGTGCCAGCAGCGCTGGGAGGGGCAATCAGCCCCAGCATTTT. Translated: CASSAGRGNQPQHF.

The rearrangement uses TRBV10-3 and TRBJ1-5; D is possibly TRBD1 (6 bases). CDR1 and CDR2 (germline): ENHRY, SYGVKD. This CDR3 comprises 15 residues. Trimming left V 3 bases short and J 6 bases short, with 15 bases between. The CDR3 DNA reads TGTGCCATCAGTGACTACGAAGGGGGACCTCAGCCCCAGCATTTT. Translated: CAISDYEGGPQPQHF.

The chain joins TRBV29-1 to TRBJ2-1; no clear D gene. This CDR3 comprises 12 residues. Germline V lookup: CDR1 SQVTM, CDR2 ANQGSEA. V shed 3 bases and J shed 0 bases, with 3 bases lying between them. The CDR3 nucleotides read TGCAGCGTTGATCACTCCTACAATGAGCAGTTCTTC. Its protein product is CSVDHSYNEQFF.

The J gene is TRBJ2-2, the V gene TRBV7-2; D ambiguous. Germline CDR1 and CDR2: SGHTA and FQGNSA. The CDR3 length is 13 residues. V was clipped by 1 base and J by 6 bases, with 6 bases between them. CDR3 loop: CASSLGVSGELFF. In DNA, the CDR3 is TGTGCCAGCAGCTTAGGTGTCTCCGGGGAGCTGTTTTTT.

The chain combines TRBV11-2 with TRBJ1-1; D may be TRBD1 (5 bases). Germline CDR1 is SGHAT and CDR2 is FQNNGV. This CDR3 comprises 13 residues. Trimming pared 6 bases from V and 7 bases from J, leaving 15 bases between. The CDR3 nucleotides read TGTGCCAGCAGAAGGACACCGGACAATGAAGCTTTCTTT. As protein: CASRRTPDNEAFF.

This clone is medium-sized within its sample. V is TRBV18 and J is TRBJ1-2; weak D call: TRBD1 (6 bases). In germline, CDR1 is KGHSH, CDR2 LQKENI. The CDR3 sequence is 16 residues long. The V end lost 0 bases, the J end lost 7 bases, and 18 bases lay between the germline ends. In DNA form, the CDR3 reads TGTGCCAGCTCACCACCTATACGCCCCGAGGGGGGTGGCTACACCTTC. This gives the protein CASSPPIRPEGGGYTF.

The V and J genes are TRBV19 and TRBJ1-5; 7 nucleotides agree with TRBD1. This CDR3 has 15 amino acids. Unmatched junction bases numbered 7, after V lost 3 bases and J lost 5 bases. Germline CDR1 reads LNHDA; CDR2 reads SQIVND (reference sequence). The CDR3: CASSIGRGSHQPQHF. CDR3 nucleotide sequence: TGTGCCAGTAGTATTGGCAGGGGGTCTCATCAGCCCCAGCATTTT.

The rearrangement joins TRBV6-2 or TRBV6-3 to TRBJ2-7, with TRBD2 as a possible D gene (6 bases). The CDR3 consists of 16 residues. Germline loops: CDR1 MNHEY, CDR2 SVGEGT. The V end was cut by 0 bases, the J end by 3 bases, with 15 bases between. Written as DNA, the CDR3 is TGTGCCAGCAGTTACTCGGGGGGACTCCTTATCTACGAGCAGTACTTC. Translation gives CASSYSGGLLIYEQYF.

The chain employs TRBV12-3 or TRBV12-4 and TRBJ2-7; D unresolved. This CDR3 contains 12 residues. Trimming took off 0 bases at V and 7 bases at J, with 7 bases between the two ends. Written as DNA, the CDR3 is TGTGCCAGCAGTTTAGCCCTGGGTGAGCAGTACTTC. Protein product: CASSLALGEQYF.

This sequence joins TRBV7-9 and TRBJ1-4; 8 bases match TRBD1. V was clipped by 5 bases and J by 8 bases; unmatched bases: 7. The CDR3 sequence is 14 residues long. From germline, CDR1 is SEHNR and CDR2 FQNEAQ (reference sequence). CDR3 DNA sequence: TGTGCCAGCAGCAACATAACAGGGGGAGAAAAACTGTTTTTT. Translation gives CASSNITGGEKLFF.

The chain is built from TRBV5-4 and TRBJ2-7, with no clear D. Germline-derived CDR1 and CDR2 are SGHNT and YYREEE (reference sequence). The CDR3 has 15 residues. Trimming pared 0 bases from V and 9 bases from J, leaving 19 bases between. The CDR3 DNA sequence: TGTGCCAGCAGCTTGGGACCGACTCCCTACGTTGGGCAGTACTTC. It encodes CASSLGPTPYVGQYF.

In its sample, this clone was seen a few times. V and J are TRBV19 and TRBJ1-5; tentatively, D is TRBD1 (5 bases). Germline assignment: CDR1 LNHDA and CDR2 SQIVND (reference sequence). The CDR3 length is 14 residues. V was clipped by 2 bases and J by 6 bases, with 11 bases between them. The CDR3 DNA sequence: TGTGCCAGTAGTATACCGGGGGAAGGTCAGCCCCAGCATTTT. Translation gives CASSIPGEGQPQHF.

The V and J genes are TRBV11-2 and TRBJ1-3; 9 nucleotides align to TRBD1. Trimming cost V 1 base and J 1 base; bases outside gene matches: 5. This CDR3 region has 17 residues. Germline V gene lookup returns CDR1 SGHAT and CDR2 FQNNGV. The CDR3 here is CASSLGTGGASGNTIYF. CDR3 coding DNA: TGTGCCAGCAGCTTAGGAACAGGGGGCGCTTCTGGAAACACCATATATTTT.

The CDR3 DNA is TGTGCCACCAGTGATTTGTCAGGCCCCAACGTCCTGACTTTC. As protein: CATSDLSGPNVLTF. The chain carries TRBV24-1 and TRBJ2-6; D is ambiguous. Germline V gene lookup returns CDR1 KGHDR and CDR2 SFDVKD. CDR3 length: 14 residues. Trimming pared 0 bases from V and 8 bases from J, leaving 7 bases between.